This T cell receptor beta chain was captured by sequencing in a study of blood T cell repertoires in COVID-19. The V end lost 6 bases, the J end lost 4 bases, and 6 bases lay between the germline ends. Germline CDR1 is MNHEY and CDR2 is SVGAGI. This CDR3 comprises 11 residues. This clone was counted between two and nine times. Generated by immunoSEQ multiplex PCR, the TCRdb table keeps only in-frame clones and is missing some. The sample has fewer than 80,000 clones, more than 65% seen once; the top ten hold approximately 5%. Sample: peripheral blood. V usage is TRBV6-5 and J usage is TRBJ1-2, with a possible D match to TRBD1 (5 bases). The receptor comes from a woman of 80 years or more with active or convalescent COVID-19. The DNA of the CDR3 is TGTGCCAGCAGGGGGGGCTATGGCTACACCTTC. Protein product: CASRGGYGYTF.